The clone carrying this TCR beta chain was detected only once. The CDR3 is 12 amino acids. Germline V gene sequence: CDR1 LGHDT, CDR2 YNNKEL (reference sequence). The V and J ends lost 3 bases and 5 bases respectively, with 7 bases between them. This entry is derived from a study of blood T cell repertoires in COVID-19. As for the study in general: Sources were T cells, B-cell-depleted T cells, or PBMCs; the material itself was cDNA or gDNA.

Libraries were prepared by immunoSEQ multiplex PCR; TCRdb keeps only in-frame clonotypes and omits some of them. The sample shows 400,000 to 500,000 clones, roughly 90% of them seen only once. The study drew participants aged about 18 to 90 years from 20 to 30 US areas. V and J are TRBV3-1 (or the pseudogene TRBV3-2) and TRBJ2-5; no clear D gene. The source material was PBMCs or T cells enriched from blood (not recorded which). This clonotype was sampled from a woman in her thirties or forties who had recovered from COVID-19. CDR3 DNA sequence: TGTGCCAGCAGCCAGTTTGAGGAGACCCAGTACTTC. Encoded protein: CASSQFEETQYF.